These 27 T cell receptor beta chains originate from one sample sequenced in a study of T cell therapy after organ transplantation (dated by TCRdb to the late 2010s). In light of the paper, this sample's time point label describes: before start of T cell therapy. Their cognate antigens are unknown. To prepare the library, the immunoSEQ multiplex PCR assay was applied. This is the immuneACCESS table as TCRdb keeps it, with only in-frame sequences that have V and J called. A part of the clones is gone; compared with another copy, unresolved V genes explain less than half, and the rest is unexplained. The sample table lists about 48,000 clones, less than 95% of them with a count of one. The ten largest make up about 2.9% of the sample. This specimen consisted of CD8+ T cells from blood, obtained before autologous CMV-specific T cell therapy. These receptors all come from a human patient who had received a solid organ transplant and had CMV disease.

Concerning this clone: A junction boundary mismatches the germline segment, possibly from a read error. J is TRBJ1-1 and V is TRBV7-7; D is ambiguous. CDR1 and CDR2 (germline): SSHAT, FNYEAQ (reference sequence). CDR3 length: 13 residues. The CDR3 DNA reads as TGTGCTAGCAGCTTTGGGTTCGACACTGAAGCTTTCTTT. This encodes CASSFGFDTEAFF. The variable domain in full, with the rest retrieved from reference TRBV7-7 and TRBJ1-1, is GAGVSQSPRYKVTKRGQDVTLRCDPISSHATLYWYQQALGQGPEFLTYFNYEAQPDKSGLPSDRFSAERPEGSISTLTIQRTEQRDSAMYRCASSFGFDTEAFFGQGTRLTVV.

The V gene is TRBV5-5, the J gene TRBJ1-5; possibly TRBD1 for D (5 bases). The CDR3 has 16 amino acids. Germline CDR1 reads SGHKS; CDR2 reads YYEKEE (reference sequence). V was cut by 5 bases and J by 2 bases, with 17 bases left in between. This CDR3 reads CASSHGGIMGNQPQHF. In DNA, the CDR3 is TGTGCCAGCAGTCATGGGGGGATTATGGGCAATCAGCCCCAGCATTTT.

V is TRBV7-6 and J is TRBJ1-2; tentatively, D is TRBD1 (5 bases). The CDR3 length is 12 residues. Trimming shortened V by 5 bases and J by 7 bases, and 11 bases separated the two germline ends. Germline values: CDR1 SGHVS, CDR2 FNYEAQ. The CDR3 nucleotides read TGTGCCAGCAGCCCAATTGGGGGTGGCTACACCTTC. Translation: CASSPIGGGYTF.

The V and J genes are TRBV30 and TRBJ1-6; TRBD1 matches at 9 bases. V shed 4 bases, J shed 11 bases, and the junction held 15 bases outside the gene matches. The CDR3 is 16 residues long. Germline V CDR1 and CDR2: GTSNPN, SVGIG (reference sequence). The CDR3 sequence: CAWNYTPGQGSAPLHF. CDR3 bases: TGTGCCTGGAATTATACACCGGGACAGGGTTCTGCACCCCTCCACTTT.

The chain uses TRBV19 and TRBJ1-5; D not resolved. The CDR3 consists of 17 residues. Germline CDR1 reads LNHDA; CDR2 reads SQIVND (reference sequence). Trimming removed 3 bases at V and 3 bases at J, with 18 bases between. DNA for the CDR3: TGTGCCAGTAGTATGGGATTGGAGGGTAGGTACAATCAGCCCCAGCATTTT. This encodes CASSMGLEGRYNQPQHF.

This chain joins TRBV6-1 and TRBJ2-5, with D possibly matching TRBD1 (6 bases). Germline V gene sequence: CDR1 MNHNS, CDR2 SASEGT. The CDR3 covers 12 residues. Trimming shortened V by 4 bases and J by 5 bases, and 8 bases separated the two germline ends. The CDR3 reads CASSGTAETQYF. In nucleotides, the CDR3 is TGTGCCAGCAGTGGGACAGCGGAGACCCAGTACTTC.

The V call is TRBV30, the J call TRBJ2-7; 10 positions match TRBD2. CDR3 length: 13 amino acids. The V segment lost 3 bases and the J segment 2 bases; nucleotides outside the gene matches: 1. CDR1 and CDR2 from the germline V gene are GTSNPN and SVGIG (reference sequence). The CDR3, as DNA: TGTGCCTGGAGAGGACTAGCGGCCTACGAGCAGTACTTC. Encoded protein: CAWRGLAAYEQYF. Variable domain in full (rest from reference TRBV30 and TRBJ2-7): SQTIHQWPATLVQPVGSPLSLECTVEGTSNPNLYWYRQAAGRGLQLLFYSVGIGQISSEVPQNLSASRPQDRQFILSSKKLLLSDSGFYLCAWRGLAAYEQYFGPGTRLTVT.

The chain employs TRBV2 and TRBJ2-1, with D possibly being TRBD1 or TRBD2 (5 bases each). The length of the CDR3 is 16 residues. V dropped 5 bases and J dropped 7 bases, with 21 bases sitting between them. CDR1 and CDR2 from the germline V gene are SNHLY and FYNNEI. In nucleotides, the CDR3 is TGTGCCAGCAGTTCGGGACCGCGCCTCGAGTGGAATGAGCAGTTCTTC. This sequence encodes CASSSGPRLEWNEQFF.

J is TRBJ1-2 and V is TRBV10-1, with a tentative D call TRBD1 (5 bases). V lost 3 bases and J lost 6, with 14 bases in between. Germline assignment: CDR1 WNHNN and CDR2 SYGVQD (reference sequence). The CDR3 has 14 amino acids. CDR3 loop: CASSEGTGQHGYTF. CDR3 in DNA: TGCGCCAGCAGTGAAGGGACCGGACAACATGGCTACACCTTC.

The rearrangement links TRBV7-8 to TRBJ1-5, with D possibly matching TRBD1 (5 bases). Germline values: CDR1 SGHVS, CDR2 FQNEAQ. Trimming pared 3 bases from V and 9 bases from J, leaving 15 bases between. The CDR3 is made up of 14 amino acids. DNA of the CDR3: TGTGCCAGCAGCTTCGGGACCCGTGGCGGGCCCCAGCATTTT. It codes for CASSFGTRGGPQHF.

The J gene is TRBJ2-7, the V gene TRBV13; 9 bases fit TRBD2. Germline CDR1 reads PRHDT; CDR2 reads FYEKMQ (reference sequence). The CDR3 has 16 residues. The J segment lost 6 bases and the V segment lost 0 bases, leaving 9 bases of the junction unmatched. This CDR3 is CASSLGPSGKAGEQYF. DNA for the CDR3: TGTGCCAGCAGCTTAGGCCCTAGCGGGAAAGCGGGCGAGCAGTACTTC.

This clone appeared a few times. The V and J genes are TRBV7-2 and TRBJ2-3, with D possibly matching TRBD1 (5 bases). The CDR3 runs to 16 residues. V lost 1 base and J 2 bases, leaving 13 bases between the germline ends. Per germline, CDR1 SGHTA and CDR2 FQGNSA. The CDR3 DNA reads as TGTGCCAGCAGCTTAGTGCGGACAACCATCACAGATACGCAGTATTTT. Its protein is CASSLVRTTITDTQYF.

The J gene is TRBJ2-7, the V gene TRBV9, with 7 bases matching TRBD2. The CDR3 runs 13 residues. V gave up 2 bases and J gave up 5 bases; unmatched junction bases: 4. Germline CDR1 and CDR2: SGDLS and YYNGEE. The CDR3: CASSVGLVNEQYF. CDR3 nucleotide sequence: TGTGCCAGCAGCGTCGGACTAGTCAACGAGCAGTACTTC.

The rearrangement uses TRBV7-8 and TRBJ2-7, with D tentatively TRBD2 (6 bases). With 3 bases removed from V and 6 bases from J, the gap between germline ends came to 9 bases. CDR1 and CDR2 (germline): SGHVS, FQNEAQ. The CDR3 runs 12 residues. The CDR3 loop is CASSFELAEQYF. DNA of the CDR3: TGTGCCAGCAGCTTTGAACTAGCCGAGCAGTACTTC.

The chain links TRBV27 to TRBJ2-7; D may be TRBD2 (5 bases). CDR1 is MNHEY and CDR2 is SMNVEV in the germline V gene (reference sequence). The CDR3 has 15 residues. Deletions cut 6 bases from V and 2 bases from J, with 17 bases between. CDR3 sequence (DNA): TGTGCCAGCAGACGCGGGCCAGCAAGTACCTACGAGCAGTACTTC. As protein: CASRRGPASTYEQYF.

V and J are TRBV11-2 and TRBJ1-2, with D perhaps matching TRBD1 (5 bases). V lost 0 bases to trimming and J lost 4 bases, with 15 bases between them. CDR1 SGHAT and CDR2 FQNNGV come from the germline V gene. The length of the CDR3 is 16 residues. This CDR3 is CASSLDLQGYGYGYTF. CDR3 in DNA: TGTGCCAGCAGCTTAGATCTCCAGGGCTACGGCTATGGCTACACCTTC.

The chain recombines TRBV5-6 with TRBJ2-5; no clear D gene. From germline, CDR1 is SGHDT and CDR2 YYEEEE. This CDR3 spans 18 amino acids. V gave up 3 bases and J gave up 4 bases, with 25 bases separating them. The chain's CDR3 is CASSYYFLPDPLRETQYF. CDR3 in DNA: TGTGCCAGCAGCTATTATTTCCTACCTGACCCGCTCAGAGAGACCCAGTACTTC.

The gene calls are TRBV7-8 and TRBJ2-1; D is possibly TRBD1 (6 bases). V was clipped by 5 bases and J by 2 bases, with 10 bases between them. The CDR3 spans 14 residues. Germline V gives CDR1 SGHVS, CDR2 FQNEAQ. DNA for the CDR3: TGTGCCAGCAGCCCCCGGACAGCCTACAATGAGCAGTTCTTC. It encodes CASSPRTAYNEQFF.

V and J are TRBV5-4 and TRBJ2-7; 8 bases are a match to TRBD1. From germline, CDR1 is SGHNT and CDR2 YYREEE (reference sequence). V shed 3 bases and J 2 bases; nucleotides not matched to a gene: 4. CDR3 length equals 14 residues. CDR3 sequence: CASSSPDRAYEQYF. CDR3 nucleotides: TGTGCCAGCAGCTCCCCGGACAGGGCCTACGAGCAGTACTTC.

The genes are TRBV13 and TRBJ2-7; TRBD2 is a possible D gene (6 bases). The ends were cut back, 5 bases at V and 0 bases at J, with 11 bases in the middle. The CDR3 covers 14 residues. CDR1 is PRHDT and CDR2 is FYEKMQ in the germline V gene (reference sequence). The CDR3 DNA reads TGTGCCAGCAGCCCAGCTAGCGACTCCTACGAGCAGTACTTC. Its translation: CASSPASDSYEQYF.

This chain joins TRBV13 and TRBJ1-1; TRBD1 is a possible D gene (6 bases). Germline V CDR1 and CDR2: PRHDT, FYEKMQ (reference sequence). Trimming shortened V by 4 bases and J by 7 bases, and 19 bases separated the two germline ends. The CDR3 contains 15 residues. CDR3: CASSSSEGGGGEAFF. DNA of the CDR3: TGTGCCAGCAGCTCCTCCGAGGGGGGAGGTGGTGAAGCTTTCTTT.

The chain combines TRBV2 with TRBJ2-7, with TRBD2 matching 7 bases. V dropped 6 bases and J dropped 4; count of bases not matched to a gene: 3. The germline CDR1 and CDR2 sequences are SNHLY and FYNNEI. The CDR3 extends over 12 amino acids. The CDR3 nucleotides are TGTGCCAGCAGGGGGGACTATTACGAGCAGTACTTC. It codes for CASRGDYYEQYF.

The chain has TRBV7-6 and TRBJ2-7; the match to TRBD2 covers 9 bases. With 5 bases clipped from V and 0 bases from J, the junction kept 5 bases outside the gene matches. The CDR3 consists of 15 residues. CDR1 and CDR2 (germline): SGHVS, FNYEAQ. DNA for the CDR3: TGTGCCAGCAGCCCCTTTAGCGGGAGCTCCTACGAGCAGTACTTC. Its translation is CASSPFSGSSYEQYF.

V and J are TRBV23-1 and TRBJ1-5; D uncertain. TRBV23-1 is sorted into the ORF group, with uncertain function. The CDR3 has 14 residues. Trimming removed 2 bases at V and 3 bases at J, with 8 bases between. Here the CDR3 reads CASSQDGDNQPQHF. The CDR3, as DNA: TGCGCCAGCAGTCAAGACGGAGACAATCAGCCCCAGCATTTT.

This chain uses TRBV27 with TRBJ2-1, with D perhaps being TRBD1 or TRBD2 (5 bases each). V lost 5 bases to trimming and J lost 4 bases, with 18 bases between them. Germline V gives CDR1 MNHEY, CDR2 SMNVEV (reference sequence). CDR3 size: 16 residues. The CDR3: CASSISPGTPYNEQFF. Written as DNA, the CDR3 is TGTGCCAGCAGTATCTCGCCAGGGACCCCGTACAATGAGCAGTTCTTC.

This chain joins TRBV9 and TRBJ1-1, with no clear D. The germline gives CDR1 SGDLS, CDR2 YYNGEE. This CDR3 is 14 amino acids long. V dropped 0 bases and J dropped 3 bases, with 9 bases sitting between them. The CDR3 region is CASSVGGGDTEAFF. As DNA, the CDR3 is TGTGCCAGCAGCGTAGGGGGTGGGGACACTGAAGCTTTCTTT.

CDR3 residues: CASSATGAPNEKLFF. The CDR3 bases are TGTGCCAGCAGCGCCACGGGGGCCCCTAATGAAAAACTGTTTTTT. V gene TRBV7-9 combines with J gene TRBJ1-4, with a tentative D call TRBD1 (6 bases). The germline CDR1 and CDR2 sequences are SEHNR and FQNEAQ (reference sequence). The ends were cut back, 5 bases at V and 3 bases at J, with 13 bases in the middle. CDR3 length: 15 amino acids.